These 14 T cell receptor beta chains came from one sample sequenced in a study of Ad26.COV2.S vaccination and SARS-CoV-2 variants. Assay: immunoSEQ multiplex PCR; the TCRdb copy retains only in-frame clones and omits some. The table lists around 320,000 clones, around 87% of them singletons, with around 3.6% in the top ten. Treatment defined: 15 to 20 received Ad26.COV2.S at low or high dose, single or two shots; several received placebo; per-sample allocation not given. The samples date from day 63 after the first vaccine or placebo injection. Specimen: peripheral blood, collected in a trial of Ad26.COV2.S vaccine versus placebo. The receptor set was obtained from a person between 18 and 59 years old who received the Ad26.COV2.S COVID-19 vaccine or a placebo.

This chain links TRBV4-2 with TRBJ2-6; TRBD1 agrees at 8 bases. The V and J ends lost 6 bases and 0 bases, in that order; junction bases with no gene match: 7. Looked up from germline, CDR1 is LGHNA and CDR2 is YNFKEQ. The length of the CDR3 is 17 residues. CDR3: CASRGGQGYSGANVLTF. The CDR3 DNA reads as TGTGCCAGCAGAGGCGGACAGGGATACTCTGGGGCCAACGTCCTGACTTTC.

This CDR3 reads CASSAPPGRAFF. The DNA for the CDR3 is TGTGCCAGCAGTGCCCCCCCGGGACGAGCTTTCTTT. The rearrangement uses TRBV6-2 or TRBV6-3 and TRBJ1-1, with D maybe TRBD1 (5 bases). The V end lost 5 bases, the J end lost 10 bases, and 14 bases lay between the germline ends. Germline CDR1 and CDR2: MNHEY and SVGEGT. The CDR3 extends over 12 amino acids.

This rearrangement joins TRBV23-1 to TRBJ2-3; D is unresolved. TRBV23-1 qualifies as an ORF whose function is uncertain. V lost 6 bases and J lost 3, with 4 bases in between. The CDR3 extends over 11 amino acids. The CDR3 DNA reads as TGCGCCAGCAGCAAAACAGATACGCAGTATTTT. This codes for CASSKTDTQYF.

The chain uses TRBV10-3 and TRBJ1-5; a possible D gene is TRBD1 (5 bases). The ends were cut back, 3 bases at V and 4 bases at J, with 10 bases in the middle. The CDR3 spans 14 residues. Germline CDR1 and CDR2: ENHRY and SYGVKD. CDR3 sequence reads: CAISDSGPNQPQHF. As DNA, the CDR3 is TGTGCCATCAGTGACTCAGGGCCTAATCAGCCCCAGCATTTT.

The chain uses TRBV6-4 and TRBJ2-3; D perhaps matches TRBD2 (6 bases). This CDR3 comprises 15 residues. V lost 6 bases to trimming and J lost 5 bases, with 18 bases between them. From germline, CDR1 is MRHNA and CDR2 SNTAGT. Written as DNA, the CDR3 is TGTGCCAGCAGGCGCGGGATGGGGCTGGGAGATACGCAGTATTTT. Its protein is CASRRGMGLGDTQYF.

This clone occurred a few times. The J gene is TRBJ2-7, the V gene TRBV4-1; D remains unclear. The CDR3 runs to 14 residues. The germline V gene has CDR1 MGHRA and CDR2 YSYEKL. With 2 bases removed from V and 1 base from J, the gap between germline ends came to 9 bases. The DNA of the CDR3 is TGCGCCAGCAGCCAAAAGACTCCTTCCTACGAGCAGTACTTC. Its protein is CASSQKTPSYEQYF.

V usage is TRBV25-1 and J usage is TRBJ2-6; D is uncertain. The CDR3 consists of 14 residues. Trimming took 4 bases from V and 0 from J, leaving 4 bases between them. The germline CDR1 and CDR2 sequences are MGHDK and SYGVNS. CDR3 sequence (DNA): TGTGCCAGCAGTGCACTCTCTGGGGCCAACGTCCTGACTTTC. It codes for CASSALSGANVLTF. Full variable domain (rest looked up from reference TRBV25-1 and TRBJ2-6): EADIYQTPRYLVIGTGKKITLECSQTMGHDKMYWYQQDPGMELHLIHYSYGVNSTEKGDLSSESTVSRIRTEHFPLTLESARPSHTSQYLCASSALSGANVLTFGAGSRLTVL.

This chain uses TRBV7-2 with TRBJ1-2, with D possibly being TRBD1 (5 bases). V shed 5 bases and J shed 6 bases, with 19 bases lying between them. The CDR3 is made up of 15 amino acids. CDR1 and CDR2 from the germline V gene are SGHTA and FQGNSA. This CDR3 is CASSRAGTERDGYTF. CDR3 sequence (DNA): TGTGCCAGCAGCAGAGCCGGGACGGAAAGGGATGGCTACACCTTC.

V gene TRBV30 combines with J gene TRBJ1-1, with TRBD1 identical over 7 bases. CDR1 is GTSNPN and CDR2 is SVGIG in the germline V gene (reference sequence). V was pared by 5 bases and J by 5 bases, with 5 bases of the junction left unmatched. The CDR3 spans 12 residues. CDR3 sequence (DNA): TGTGCCTGGCAGGGGGGTGCAACTGAAGCTTTCTTT. Residues: CAWQGGATEAFF. Filled out from reference TRBV30 and TRBJ1-1, the complete variable domain reads SQTIHQWPATLVQPVGSPLSLECTVEGTSNPNLYWYRQAAGRGLQLLFYSVGIGQISSEVPQNLSASRPQDRQFILSSKKLLLSDSGFYLCAWQGGATEAFFGQGTRLTVV.

Written as DNA, the CDR3 is TGTGCCACCAGCGGTATGACAGACTTTAATTCACCCCTCCACTTT. As protein: CATSGMTDFNSPLHF. This rearrangement joins TRBV15 to TRBJ1-6, with D maybe TRBD1 (5 bases). V lost 5 bases and J 6 bases, leaving 14 bases between the germline ends. Germline CDR1 reads LNHNV; CDR2 reads YYDKDF (reference sequence). The CDR3 is made up of 15 amino acids.

Turning to this clone: Compared with germline, one end of the junction differs, possibly owing to a read error. This chain joins TRBV6-5 and TRBJ2-1; tentative D call: TRBD2 (6 bases). CDR1 is MNHEY and CDR2 is SVGAGI in the germline V gene. The CDR3 sequence is 13 residues long. Here the CDR3 DNA reads TGTGCCAGCAGTTACTCGACGAGGGCTAGCGTGGTCTTC. This sequence encodes CASSYSTRASVVF.

The chain uses TRBV7-9 and TRBJ1-4; TRBD1 aligns across 8 bases. The J segment lost 5 bases and the V segment lost 5 bases, leaving 4 bases of the junction unmatched. The germline V gene has CDR1 SEHNR and CDR2 FQNEAQ (reference sequence). CDR3 length: 14 amino acids. The CDR3 is CASSQGQGNEKLFF. DNA for the CDR3: TGTGCCAGCAGCCAAGGACAGGGAAATGAAAAACTGTTTTTT.

J is TRBJ2-3 and V is TRBV5-1; 10 positions match TRBD2. Losses at the gene ends were 4 bases for V and 3 bases for J; bases not matched to a gene: 8. Germline V gene sequence: CDR1 SGHRS, CDR2 YFSETQ. This CDR3 contains 16 residues. The CDR3 nucleotides are TGCGCCAGCAGCCACTATAGCGGGGGGTCAACAGATACGCAGTATTTT. It encodes CASSHYSGGSTDTQYF.

This clone is a singleton in its sample. V gene TRBV11-1 combines with J gene TRBJ2-2; a weak D match, TRBD1 (5 bases). The CDR3 sequence is 14 residues long. Germline assignment: CDR1 SGHAT and CDR2 FQDESV (reference sequence). Trimming cost V 1 base and J 5 bases, with 8 bases left between them. CDR3 region: CASSLGQTTGELFF. The CDR3 nucleotides read TGTGCCAGCAGCTTAGGACAGACAACCGGGGAGCTGTTTTTT. Full variable domain (rest looked up from reference TRBV11-1 and TRBJ2-2): EAEVAQSPRYKITEKSQAVAFWCDPISGHATLYWYRQILGQGPELLVQFQDESVVDDSQLPKDRFSAERLKGVDSTLKIQPAELGDSAMYLCASSLGQTTGELFFGEGSRLTVL.